This T cell receptor (beta chain) appears in the sequencing data of a study of cytomegalovirus exposure and HLA in healthy donors. The length of the CDR3 is 12 residues. From germline, CDR1 is SGHDT and CDR2 YYEEEE. V lost 0 bases and J 15 bases, leaving 13 bases between the germline ends. The data were produced by immunoSEQ multiplex PCR, yet TCRdb's version contains in-frame clones alone and is incomplete. The data hold around 150,000 clones, with around 82% observed a single time. The chain is built from TRBV5-6 and TRBJ2-1; perhaps TRBD2 as D (6 bases). This clonotype originated in a man between 25 and 39 years old in good health and CMV-seropositive. The sequencing sample was made of PBMCs. Here the CDR3 reads CASSLGGAGWFF. The CDR3 coding sequence is TGTGCCAGCAGCTTGGGAGGGGCGGGGTGGTTCTTC.